The rows below give T cell receptor beta chains drawn from one sample of a study of breast tumors, draining lymph nodes, adjacent tissues. A single record per CDR3 protein comes from TCRdb applying MiXCR to the multiplex PCR reads. The sample holds under 110,000 distinct CDR3 sequences, 30% seen once. Sequenced input: axillary lymph node tissue. Receptor source: a female donor with breast cancer. Some clones in this sample may be carry-over from other donors' samples. Each CDR3 is given with its conserved first and last residue. A D gene is named only where the DNA matches it firmly. The size field is filled for only some rows; it gives once, few, many or a size class.

NA	TRBV11-3	TRBJ2-1	NA	TGTGCCAGCAGCTTAGGCCTAGTAGCTTCGGAGAATGAGCAGTTCTTC	CASSLGLVASENEQFF
many	TRBV27	TRBJ2-1	NA	TGTGCCAGCACCGGAACCGGGTCGGCCATCTCCTACAATGAGCAGTTCTTC	CASTGTGSAISYNEQFF
NA	TRBV20-1	TRBJ2-2	NA	NA	CSASRGLEQYFGELFF
NA	TRBV7-2	TRBJ1-3	TRBD1	TGTGCCAGCAGCATCGACAGGGCCTCTGGAAACACCGTATATTTT	CASSIDRASGNTVYF
many	TRBV19	TRBJ2-2	NA	TGTGCCAGTACGTTCGACTTAGGGGACACCGGGGAGCTGTTTTTT	CASTFDLGDTGELFF
many	TRBV6-6	TRBJ2-1	TRBD2	TGTGCCAGCAGTTACCCCGGGACTAGCGGGAGAGGAAATGAGCAGTTCTTC	CASSYPGTSGRGNEQFF
many	TRBV6-5	TRBJ2-3	NA	TGTGCCGTCACGGAGAGAGATACGCAGTATTTT	CAVTERDTQYF
NA	TRBV7-9	TRBJ2-7	TRBD2	TGTGCCAGCAGCCAGGTGACTAGCGGCTACGAGCAGTACTTC	CASSQVTSGYEQYF
NA	TRBV20-1	TRBJ2-5	NA	TGCAGTGTTAGAGATCAGGGTTCCGAGCAGTGCTTC	CSVRDQGSEQCF
many	TRBV18	TRBJ2-3	NA	TGTGCCAGCTCACCCACAGATACGCAGTATTTT	CASSPTDTQYF
many	TRBV5-1	TRBJ2-3	NA	TGCGCCAGCAGCTTATCAGGGGCAGATACGCAGTATTTT	CASSLSGADTQYF
many	TRBV12-3/TRBV12-4	TRBJ2-3	NA	TGTGCCAGCAGTTTATCCCTCGGGCCTAGCCCCACAGATACGCAGTATTTT	CASSLSLGPSPTDTQYF
many	TRBV3-1	TRBJ2-3	NA	TGTGCCAGCAGCCAAGAAGGCACAGATACGCAGTATTTT	CASSQEGTDTQYF
many	TRBV24-1	TRBJ1-5	NA	TGTGCCACCAGTGATTGGGGTCAGCCCCAGCATTTT	CATSDWGQPQHF
many	TRBV5-6	TRBJ2-7	NA	TGTGCCAGCAGCTTCCTTTCCGAGCAGTACTTC	CASSFLSEQYF
many	TRBV7-9	TRBJ2-1	NA	TGTGCCAGCAGCAAACGCCCCTTGGCGGGGAGCTCCTACAATGAGCAGTTCTTC	CASSKRPLAGSSYNEQFF
many	TRBV12-3/TRBV12-4	TRBJ2-2	NA	TGTGCCAGCAGTTTAGTCCTAGCGTTAGCCGGGGAGCTGTTTTTT	CASSLVLALAGELFF
many	TRBV19	TRBJ1-2	NA	TGTGCCAGTAGTAACCGGGACCAAATAGGAGGCTACACCTTC	CASSNRDQIGGYTF
many	TRBV20-1	TRBJ2-1	NA	TGCAGTGCTTCTACAGGGTTGGCGATCAATGAGCAGTTCTTC	CSASTGLAINEQFF
few	TRBV28	TRBJ2-3	NA	TGTGCCAGTACCAGGGGCATAGATACGCAGTATTTT	CASTRGIDTQYF
many	TRBV7-3	TRBJ1-2	NA	TGTGCCAGCAGCTTAAACGGGGGCGCGGATTATGGCTACACCTTC	CASSLNGGADYGYTF
many	TRBV20-1	TRBJ1-2	NA	TGCAGTGCAAGGTTACGCTACTATGGCTACACCTTC	CSARLRYYGYTF
few	TRBV20-1	TRBJ1-2	TRBD1	TGCAGTGCTAGTCGGGACAGTTATGGCTACACCTTC	CSASRDSYGYTF
many	TRBV18	TRBJ2-5	TRBD1	TGTGCCAGCTCAGCCGCCGGGACAGGGGACCCGTCCCAGTACTTC	CASSAAGTGDPSQYF
NA	TRBV5-4	TRBJ1-2	TRBD1	TGTGCCAGCAGAACGGGACAGGGTAGCTACACCTTC	CASRTGQGSYTF
many	TRBV19	TRBJ1-5	NA	TGTGCCAGTAGTTGGCGGCCGGGGCAGCCCCAGCATTTT	CASSWRPGQPQHF
many	TRBV4-3	TRBJ1-2	NA	TGCGCCAGCAGCCAAGCGTTTCGTTCGAGGGCGGAAGATGGCTACACCTTC	CASSQAFRSRAEDGYTF
once	TRBV4-3	TRBJ2-3	NA	TGCGCCAGCAGCCAGGACGGGGGGCGTGATACGCAGTATTTT	CASSQDGGRDTQYF
many	TRBV18	TRBJ1-3	TRBD1	TGTGCCAGCTCACAAACGGGACAGGGAATAACAAACACCATATATTTT	CASSQTGQGITNTIYF
NA	TRBV29-1	TRBJ2-5	NA	TGCAGCGTCGGAGGGGGAGAAGGGACCCAGTACTTC	CSVGGGEGTQYF
many	TRBV6-5	TRBJ1-6	NA	TGTGCCAGCAGTCACTCCTTGGGGGGGTATAATTCACCCCTCCACTTT	CASSHSLGGYNSPLHF
many	TRBV7-7	TRBJ2-1	TRBD1	TGTGCTAGCAGCCAAGGCAGGGGGCTCTACAATGAGCAGTTCTTC	CASSQGRGLYNEQFF
NA	TRBV20-1	TRBJ1-1	NA	TGCAGTGCTAGAGTACTGCCGTACATGAACACTGAAGCTTTCTTT	CSARVLPYMNTEAFF
NA	TRBV2	TRBJ1-2	NA	TGTGCCAGCAGTGACAGGGCGTCCTATGGCTACACCTTC	CASSDRASYGYTF
once	TRBV7-9	TRBJ1-6	NA	TGTGCCAGCAGCTTAACGGGGCGGAACTCACCCCTCCACTTT	CASSLTGRNSPLHF
many	TRBV5-1	TRBJ1-3	NA	TGCGCCAGCAGCTTGGGCAGGTCTGGAAACACCATATATTTT	CASSLGRSGNTIYF
NA	TRBV18	TRBJ2-3	TRBD2	TGTGCCAGCTCACCATCTCTAGCGGGAACGTCAGATACGCAGTATTTT	CASSPSLAGTSDTQYF
many	TRBV4-2	TRBJ2-1	TRBD1	TGTGCCAGCAGCCAAGCGTGGGGACAGGGTGTTAGCTCCTACAATGAGCAGTTCTTC	CASSQAWGQGVSSYNEQFF
many	TRBV6-2/TRBV6-3	TRBJ2-2	NA	TGTGCCAGCAGTTACGAGGGATCCGGGGAGCTGTTTTTT	CASSYEGSGELFF
NA	TRBV18	TRBJ2-3	TRBD1	TGTGCCAGCCCACTGCTGGGGACAGGGCTCACAGATACGCAGTATTTT	CASPLLGTGLTDTQYF
many	TRBV3-1	TRBJ2-7	TRBD2	TGTGCCAGCAGCCAAGATCCGGGACTAGCGGCTGGGGAGCAGTACTTC	CASSQDPGLAAGEQYF
many	TRBV9	TRBJ2-1	TRBD2	TGTGCCAGCAGCGCTAGCGGGGGGCCTCCCTACAATGAGCAGTTCTTC	CASSASGGPPYNEQFF
NA	TRBV9	TRBJ1-2	NA	TGTGCCGGCAGCGTATCGGGACCCGCAGGGAATGGCTTCACCTTC	CAGSVSGPAGNGFTF
many	TRBV7-9	TRBJ2-2	TRBD2	TGTGCCAGCAGCTCCTATACTAGCGGTACGAACACCGGGGAGCTGTTTTTT	CASSSYTSGTNTGELFF
many	TRBV7-3	TRBJ2-7	TRBD2	TGTGCCAGCAGCCTTACTAGCGGCGAGCAGTACTTC	CASSLTSGEQYF
NA	TRBV2	TRBJ2-3	TRBD2	TGTGCCAGCATGAGCGGGGGCACAGATACGCAGTATTTT	CASMSGGTDTQYF
many	TRBV20-1	TRBJ2-3	TRBD1	TGCAGTGCCGCTAGCCGTGGCAGGGGGTTTGGCACAGATACGCAGTATTTT	CSAASRGRGFGTDTQYF
many	TRBV9	TRBJ1-6	NA	TGTGCCAGCAGCGGACCTCAGGGTAGGGGTTCACCCCTCCACTTT	CASSGPQGRGSPLHF
many	TRBV20-1	TRBJ1-5	NA	TGCAGTGCAGTGCCGGGAGGGAATCAGCCCCAGCATTTT	CSAVPGGNQPQHF
many	TRBV4-1	TRBJ1-3	NA	TGCGCCAGCAGCCAAGAAGGAAATCGCGCTGGAAACACCATATATTTT	CASSQEGNRAGNTIYF
many	TRBV7-7	TRBJ2-5	TRBD1	TGTGCTAGCAGCAAGTGGGTCCCGACAGGGGGTAGGGAGCCCCAGTACTTC	CASSKWVPTGGREPQYF
many	TRBV20-1	TRBJ2-7	TRBD2	TGCAGTGCGAGCTTAGCGGGAGGCCACTACGAGCAGTACTTC	CSASLAGGHYEQYF
once	TRBV7-8	TRBJ2-7	TRBD1	TGTGCCAGCGGCCCCGAGACAGGGGAAAGGAACGGGCAGTACTTC	CASGPETGERNGQYF